This is a list of T cell receptor beta chains from one sample in a study of T cell repertoires in cytomegalovirus infection. TCRdb passed the reads through MiXCR, listing each CDR3 protein once. The sample lists 300,000 to 400,000 distinct CDR3 sequences, around 18% occurring once. Sequencing was performed on PBMCs. These receptors all stem from a human donor in good health (CMV status not recorded). Some clones in this sample may be carry-over from other donors' samples. The CDR3 runs from the conserved cysteine through the conserved F or W. Each record gives: D gene, V gene, clone size, CDR3 length, J gene, CDR3 protein, CDR3 DNA. The D gene is left open where the match is weak. Not every row has a clone size; where given, it reads once, few, many or a size class.

D gene: -; V gene: TRBV6-5; clone size: -; CDR3 length: 15; J gene: TRBJ2-1; CDR3 protein: CASMEGGGTYNEQFF; CDR3 DNA: TGTGCCAGCATGGAGGGGGGGGGGACCTACAATGAGCAGTTCTTC
D gene: TRBD1; V gene: TRBV20-1; clone size: few; CDR3 length: 14; J gene: TRBJ1-1; CDR3 protein: CSAREGAWNTEAFF; CDR3 DNA: TGCAGTGCTAGGGAGGGGGCCTGGAACACTGAAGCTTTCTTT
D gene: TRBD2; V gene: TRBV12-3/TRBV12-4; clone size: few; CDR3 length: 16; J gene: TRBJ2-7; CDR3 protein: CASSPSLAGNPYEQYF; CDR3 DNA: TGTGCCAGCAGTCCCTCCCTAGCGGGGAATCCCTACGAGCAGTACTTC
D gene: TRBD1; V gene: TRBV11-2; clone size: -; CDR3 length: 13; J gene: TRBJ1-1; CDR3 protein: CASSSRQGLEAFF; CDR3 DNA: TGTGCCAGCAGCAGTAGACAGGGGCTTGAAGCTTTCTTT
D gene: -; V gene: TRBV30; clone size: few; CDR3 length: 13; J gene: TRBJ1-2; CDR3 protein: CAWSPRTDMGYTF; CDR3 DNA: TGTGCCTGGAGTCCCCGGACAGATATGGGCTACACCTTC
D gene: TRBD1; V gene: TRBV20-1; clone size: -; CDR3 length: 13; J gene: TRBJ2-5; CDR3 protein: CNAKGQETRVQYF; CDR3 DNA: TGCAATGCCAAGGGACAGGAGACTAGAGTCCAGTACTTC
D gene: -; V gene: TRBV7-2; clone size: many; CDR3 length: 15; J gene: TRBJ2-2; CDR3 protein: CASSLYSANTGELFF; CDR3 DNA: TGTGCCAGCAGCTTATATAGCGCAAACACCGGGGAGCTGTTTTTT
D gene: -; V gene: TRBV28; clone size: many; CDR3 length: 14; J gene: TRBJ2-5; CDR3 protein: CASSSPGLLETQYF; CDR3 DNA: TGTGCCAGCAGTTCACCCGGGCTTTTAGAGACCCAGTACTTC
D gene: -; V gene: TRBV12-3/TRBV12-4; clone size: few; CDR3 length: 14; J gene: TRBJ2-2; CDR3 protein: CARLAGRGTGELFF; CDR3 DNA: TGTGCCAGGCTCGCGGGGAGAGGTACCGGGGAGCTGTTTTTT
D gene: -; V gene: TRBV27; clone size: -; CDR3 length: 15; J gene: TRBJ2-3; CDR3 protein: CASSPRGGRGDTQYF; CDR3 DNA: TGTGCCAGCAGCCCCCGAGGGGGACGGGGGGATACGCAGTATTTT
D gene: TRBD1; V gene: TRBV5-1; clone size: many; CDR3 length: 17; J gene: TRBJ2-7; CDR3 protein: CASSLPLRQGKSYEQYF; CDR3 DNA: TGCGCCAGCAGCTTGCCCCTGCGACAGGGTAAGAGCTACGAGCAGTACTTC
D gene: -; V gene: TRBV14; clone size: -; CDR3 length: 14; J gene: TRBJ2-1; CDR3 protein: CASSRPDSYNEQFF; CDR3 DNA: TGTGCCAGCAGCCGTCCGGACAGCTACAATGAGCAGTTCTTC
D gene: TRBD2; V gene: TRBV2; clone size: few; CDR3 length: 14; J gene: TRBJ2-1; CDR3 protein: CASSASGGAYEQFF; CDR3 DNA: TGTGCCAGCAGTGCTAGCGGGGGGGCCTACGAGCAGTTCTTC
D gene: -; V gene: TRBV12-3/TRBV12-4; clone size: few; CDR3 length: 13; J gene: TRBJ2-5; CDR3 protein: CASSFRDQETQYF; CDR3 DNA: TGTGCCAGCAGTTTTCGGGACCAAGAGACCCAGTACTTC
D gene: -; V gene: TRBV28; clone size: few; CDR3 length: 15; J gene: TRBJ1-5; CDR3 protein: CASSGRRELNQPQHF; CDR3 DNA: TGTGCCAGCAGTGGAAGGAGGGAGCTCAATCAGCCCCAGCATTTT
D gene: -; V gene: TRBV7-2; clone size: many; CDR3 length: 15; J gene: TRBJ1-5; CDR3 protein: CASSRVWTGNQPQHF; CDR3 DNA: TGTGCCAGCAGCCGTGTATGGACGGGCAATCAGCCCCAGCATTTT
D gene: TRBD1; V gene: TRBV18; clone size: few; CDR3 length: 15; J gene: TRBJ2-1; CDR3 protein: CASSPRTGGYNEQFF; CDR3 DNA: TGTGCCAGCTCACCACGGACAGGAGGATACAATGAGCAGTTCTTC
D gene: TRBD1; V gene: TRBV12-3/TRBV12-4; clone size: many; CDR3 length: 14; J gene: TRBJ2-7; CDR3 protein: CASSPTGMAYEQYF; CDR3 DNA: TGTGCCAGCAGTCCGACAGGGATGGCCTACGAGCAGTACTTC
D gene: TRBD2; V gene: TRBV7-6; clone size: many; CDR3 length: 17; J gene: TRBJ2-7; CDR3 protein: CASSLGAAGDPSYEQYF; CDR3 DNA: TGTGCCAGCAGCTTAGGCGCGGCGGGAGATCCCTCCTACGAGCAGTACTTC
D gene: TRBD2; V gene: TRBV15; clone size: few; CDR3 length: 13; J gene: TRBJ2-5; CDR3 protein: CATSALAGETQYF; CDR3 DNA: TGTGCCACCTCTGCGCTAGCGGGTGAGACCCAGTACTTC
D gene: -; V gene: TRBV4-1; clone size: many; CDR3 length: 14; J gene: TRBJ2-1; CDR3 protein: CASTPGSSYNEQFF; CDR3 DNA: TGCGCCAGCACCCCGGGGAGCTCCTACAATGAGCAGTTCTTC
D gene: -; V gene: TRBV6-2/TRBV6-3; clone size: -; CDR3 length: 13; J gene: TRBJ2-1; CDR3 protein: CASRGLGGNEQFF; CDR3 DNA: TGTGCCAGCCGGGGGTTGGGGGGCAATGAGCAGTTCTTC
D gene: TRBD2; V gene: TRBV5-4; clone size: few; CDR3 length: 15; J gene: TRBJ2-1; CDR3 protein: CASSLLAGQGGEQFF; CDR3 DNA: TGTGCCAGCAGCTTACTAGCGGGACAAGGTGGTGAGCAGTTCTTC
D gene: -; V gene: TRBV28; clone size: few; CDR3 length: 16; J gene: TRBJ2-5; CDR3 protein: CASQNLAPARPGTQYF; CDR3 DNA: TGTGCCAGCCAAAATCTCGCGCCGGCGCGTCCGGGGACCCAGTACTTC
D gene: TRBD1; V gene: TRBV7-9; clone size: many; CDR3 length: 16; J gene: TRBJ2-1; CDR3 protein: CASSLEGDSSYNEQFF; CDR3 DNA: TGTGCCAGCAGCTTAGAAGGGGACAGCTCCTACAATGAGCAGTTCTTC
D gene: -; V gene: TRBV12-3/TRBV12-4; clone size: few; CDR3 length: 14; J gene: TRBJ1-1; CDR3 protein: CASSLGPKGTEAFF; CDR3 DNA: TGTGCCAGCAGTTTGGGACCCAAGGGGACTGAAGCTTTCTTT
D gene: TRBD1; V gene: TRBV19; clone size: -; CDR3 length: 15; J gene: TRBJ1-1; CDR3 protein: CPSSPTGGSNTEAFF; CDR3 DNA: TGTCCCAGTAGCCCTACAGGGGGCTCGAACACTGAAGCTTTCTTT
D gene: -; V gene: TRBV12-3/TRBV12-4; clone size: few; CDR3 length: 11; J gene: TRBJ2-1; CDR3 protein: CASRGTTEQFF; CDR3 DNA: TGTGCCAGCAGGGGGACAACAGAGCAGTTCTTC
D gene: -; V gene: TRBV28; clone size: many; CDR3 length: 13; J gene: TRBJ2-3; CDR3 protein: CASRRDPTDTQYF; CDR3 DNA: TGTGCCAGCAGACGGGACCCAACAGATACGCAGTATTTT
D gene: -; V gene: TRBV20-1; clone size: once; CDR3 length: 17; J gene: TRBJ1-6; CDR3 protein: CSARDSGESSYNSALHF; CDR3 DNA: TGCAGTGCTAGAGATTCAGGGGAGAGCTCCTATAATTCAGCCCTCCACTTT
D gene: TRBD1; V gene: TRBV2; clone size: many; CDR3 length: 14; J gene: TRBJ1-5; CDR3 protein: CASSLQGERQPQHF; CDR3 DNA: TGTGCCAGCAGTCTTCAGGGGGAACGTCAGCCCCAGCATTTT
D gene: -; V gene: TRBV6-1; clone size: many; CDR3 length: 12; J gene: TRBJ2-7; CDR3 protein: CASMGQAYEQYF; CDR3 DNA: TGTGCCAGCATGGGTCAGGCCTACGAGCAGTACTTC
D gene: -; V gene: TRBV28; clone size: -; CDR3 length: 12; J gene: TRBJ1-1; CDR3 protein: CATAGVYTEAFF; CDR3 DNA: TGTGCCACCGCTGGGGTATACACTGAAGCTTTCTTT
D gene: TRBD2; V gene: TRBV7-2; clone size: many; CDR3 length: 15; J gene: TRBJ2-5; CDR3 protein: CASSSQRGGGETQYF; CDR3 DNA: TGTGCCAGCAGCTCTCAGCGGGGGGGCGGGGAGACCCAGTACTTC
D gene: TRBD1; V gene: TRBV6-1; clone size: many; CDR3 length: 16; J gene: TRBJ2-1; CDR3 protein: CASSATGTGYYNEQFF; CDR3 DNA: TGTGCCAGCAGCGCCACCGGGACAGGGTATTACAATGAGCAGTTCTTC
D gene: -; V gene: TRBV27; clone size: -; CDR3 length: 13; J gene: TRBJ1-1; CDR3 protein: CASSYSVGTEAFF; CDR3 DNA: TGTGCCAGCAGTTATTCAGTCGGGACTGAAGCTTTCTTT
D gene: -; V gene: TRBV7-8; clone size: many; CDR3 length: 17; J gene: TRBJ1-2; CDR3 protein: CASSPRDGSRSNYGYTF; CDR3 DNA: TGTGCCAGCAGCCCACGGGACGGGAGCCGGTCTAACTATGGCTACACCTTC
D gene: -; V gene: TRBV10-3; clone size: few; CDR3 length: 14; J gene: TRBJ1-6; CDR3 protein: CAIKKEFRESPLHF; CDR3 DNA: TGTGCCATCAAGAAGGAGTTTAGGGAGTCACCCCTCCACTTT
D gene: -; V gene: TRBV27; clone size: many; CDR3 length: 15; J gene: TRBJ2-1; CDR3 protein: CASSSPAWYNNEQFF; CDR3 DNA: TGTGCCAGCAGTTCGCCGGCTTGGTATAACAATGAGCAGTTCTTC
D gene: TRBD1; V gene: TRBV7-2; clone size: many; CDR3 length: 15; J gene: TRBJ1-3; CDR3 protein: CASSWKTGSGNTIYF; CDR3 DNA: TGTGCCAGCAGCTGGAAGACAGGGTCTGGAAACACCATATATTTT
D gene: -; V gene: TRBV6-1; clone size: many; CDR3 length: 15; J gene: TRBJ1-5; CDR3 protein: CASTLPGNSNQPQHF; CDR3 DNA: TGTGCCAGCACCCTCCCGGGGAATAGCAATCAGCCCCAGCATTTT
D gene: -; V gene: TRBV7-9; clone size: many; CDR3 length: 14; J gene: TRBJ1-2; CDR3 protein: CASSFRQQNYGYTF; CDR3 DNA: TGTGCCAGCAGCTTTAGACAGCAAAACTATGGCTACACCTTC
D gene: -; V gene: TRBV12-3/TRBV12-4; clone size: -; CDR3 length: 12; J gene: TRBJ1-2; CDR3 protein: CASSHTGSGYTF; CDR3 DNA: TGTGCCAGCAGTCATACAGGGTCTGGCTACACCTTC
D gene: -; V gene: TRBV20-1; clone size: many; CDR3 length: 14; J gene: TRBJ1-4; CDR3 protein: CSARRLYRTEKLFF; CDR3 DNA: TGCAGTGCTAGGCGGTTGTACAGGACTGAAAAACTGTTTTTT
D gene: TRBD2; V gene: TRBV7-9; clone size: -; CDR3 length: 18; J gene: TRBJ2-1; CDR3 protein: CASSSSNSGGSSYNEQFF; CDR3 DNA: TGTGCCAGCAGCTCATCCAATAGCGGGGGGAGCTCCTACAATGAGCAGTTCTTC
D gene: TRBD1; V gene: TRBV19; clone size: many; CDR3 length: 15; J gene: TRBJ2-3; CDR3 protein: CASTIRDRGTDTQYF; CDR3 DNA: TGTGCCAGTACAATCCGGGACAGGGGTACAGATACGCAGTATTTT
D gene: -; V gene: TRBV6-2/TRBV6-3; clone size: many; CDR3 length: 13; J gene: TRBJ2-7; CDR3 protein: CASSGKTSYEQYF; CDR3 DNA: TGTGCCAGCAGTGGCAAGACAAGTTACGAGCAGTACTTC
D gene: -; V gene: TRBV7-2; clone size: many; CDR3 length: 13; J gene: TRBJ2-1; CDR3 protein: CASSILADNEQFF; CDR3 DNA: TGTGCCAGCAGCATACTAGCAGACAATGAGCAGTTCTTC
D gene: -; V gene: TRBV6-2/TRBV6-3; clone size: -; CDR3 length: 12; J gene: TRBJ2-7; CDR3 protein: CASSYYAAEQYF; CDR3 DNA: TGTGCCAGCAGTTACTACGCAGCCGAGCAGTACTTC
D gene: -; V gene: TRBV27; clone size: -; CDR3 length: 15; J gene: TRBJ2-3; CDR3 protein: CASTASFLGTDTQYF; CDR3 DNA: TGTGCCAGCACCGCGTCATTCCTGGGCACAGATACGCAGTATTTT
D gene: TRBD1; V gene: TRBV7-9; clone size: many; CDR3 length: 14; J gene: TRBJ1-2; CDR3 protein: CASSDSSWTGGYTF; CDR3 DNA: TGTGCCAGCAGCGATTCCTCGTGGACAGGTGGCTACACCTTC
D gene: TRBD1; V gene: TRBV7-9; clone size: few; CDR3 length: 14; J gene: TRBJ1-1; CDR3 protein: CASSLGQGEAEAFF; CDR3 DNA: TGTGCCAGCAGCTTGGGACAGGGTGAAGCTGAAGCTTTCTTT
D gene: -; V gene: TRBV6-2/TRBV6-3; clone size: -; CDR3 length: 12; J gene: TRBJ2-7; CDR3 protein: CASSRSGDEQYF; CDR3 DNA: TGTGCCTCCTCACGGTCAGGGGACGAGCAGTACTTC
D gene: TRBD2; V gene: TRBV13; clone size: few; CDR3 length: 16; J gene: TRBJ2-1; CDR3 protein: CASSLASGRWDNEQFF; CDR3 DNA: TGTGCCAGCAGCTTAGCCAGCGGGAGGTGGGACAATGAGCAGTTCTTC
D gene: -; V gene: TRBV20-1; clone size: few; CDR3 length: 13; J gene: TRBJ1-3; CDR3 protein: CSGRDTSGNTIYF; CDR3 DNA: TGCAGCGGTCGGGACACCTCTGGAAACACCATATATTTT
D gene: -; V gene: TRBV7-8; clone size: -; CDR3 length: 15; J gene: TRBJ1-1; CDR3 protein: CASSSRDSEATEAFF; CDR3 DNA: TGTGCCAGCAGCTCCCGGGACTCAGAGGCAACTGAAGCTTTCTTT